This T cell receptor beta chain was retrieved from a study of blood T cell repertoires in COVID-19. For the study at large: The origin of the acute and convalescent COVID-19 samples was the United States, Italy and Spain. PBMCs, B-cell-depleted T cells, or T cells were the source of the cDNA or gDNA that made up the material.

The data were produced by immunoSEQ multiplex PCR, yet TCRdb's version contains in-frame clones alone and is incomplete. The sample shows about 34,000 clones, approximately 80% of them seen only once. The junction had 4 bases not matched to a gene; V was cut back by 7 bases and J by 2 bases. The CDR3 sequence is 13 residues long. Germline CDR1 and CDR2: GTSNPN and SVGIG (reference sequence). Sequencing used peripheral blood. This chain connects TRBV30 to TRBJ2-3; 9 bases align to TRBD2. This clonotype was obtained from a woman aged 55-75 years with acute or convalescent COVID-19. This chain's CDR3 is CAFAGGNTDTQYF. For the CDR3, the DNA is TGTGCCTTTGCGGGGGGGAACACAGATACGCAGTATTTT.